This TCR beta chain emerged from a study of CD8 T cells in ankylosing spondylitis. Broader study findings: Existing reports had already noted some motif variants in reactive arthritis synovial fluid and blood. Clones that were linked to disease were CD8+ and were relatively rare in peripheral blood. Reports say disease-linked clones showed up significantly more in matched ankylosing spondylitis synovial fluid.

This clonotype was seen many times. Antigen: not known. Quantitative molecular-barcoded 5'-RACE generated the TCR beta libraries. TCRdb re-derived calls from the 5' RACE reads in MiXCR, one entry per CDR3 protein. The table lists tens of thousands of distinct CDR3 sequences, about 5.4% of them singletons. The germline V gene has CDR1 LGHDT and CDR2 YNNKEL (reference sequence). This CDR3 is built from 17 residues. Trimming cost V 2 bases and J 4 bases; bases outside gene matches: 12. This sequence joins TRBV3-1 and TRBJ2-7, with 9 bases aligning to TRBD2. The sample taken for sequencing was blood, either unsorted or a sorted T cell fraction (not recorded which). The TCR originated in a male donor with ankylosing spondylitis or in good health (not recorded which). CDR3 DNA sequence: TGTGCCAGCAGCCAACCCCTCACTAGCGGGTCCACGTACGAGCAGTACTTC. Amino acids: CASSQPLTSGSTYEQYF.